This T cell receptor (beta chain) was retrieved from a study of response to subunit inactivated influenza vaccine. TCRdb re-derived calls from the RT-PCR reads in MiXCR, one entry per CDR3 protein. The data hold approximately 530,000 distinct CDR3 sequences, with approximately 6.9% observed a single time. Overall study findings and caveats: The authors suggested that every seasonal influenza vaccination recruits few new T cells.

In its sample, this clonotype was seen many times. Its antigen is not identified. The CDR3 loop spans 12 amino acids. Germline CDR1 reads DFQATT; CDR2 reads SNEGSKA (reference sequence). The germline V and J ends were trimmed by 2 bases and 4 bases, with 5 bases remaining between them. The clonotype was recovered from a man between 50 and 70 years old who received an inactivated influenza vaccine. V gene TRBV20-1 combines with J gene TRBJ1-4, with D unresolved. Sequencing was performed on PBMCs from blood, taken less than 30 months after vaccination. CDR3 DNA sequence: TGCAGTGCTAGACGGGGTAATGAAAAACTGTTTTTT. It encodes CSARRGNEKLFF.